The TCR beta chain under discussion was sequenced for a study of memory CD4+ T cells and cytomegalovirus serostatus. In the study overall: This sample comes from healthy Belgian adults, under 10 CMV seropositive, under 25 seronegative.

Between the trimmed V and J ends, which lost 4 bases and 4 bases, there was a span of 14 bases. The CDR3 runs to 14 residues. Germline V gene lookup returns CDR1 SGHRS and CDR2 YFSETQ. Single viable CD3+CD4+CD8-CD45RO+ cells were sorted as the memory CD4+ T cells. For this clone: The target antigen is unknown.

This table comes from immunoSEQ multiplex PCR, and its TCRdb copy is limited to in-frame clones, with some not included. The sample has about 50,000 clones; 78% are singletons. Overall study results and limits: About 40% of the roughly 160 known CMV-associated TCRbeta sequences appeared in CD4+ memory.

This clonotype was obtained from an adult in good health and CMV-seronegative. The material sequenced was memory CD4+ T cells from blood. V and J are TRBV5-1 and TRBJ1-1; weak D call: TRBD1 (5 bases). The chain's CDR3 is CASSPSGRSTEAFF. CDR3 nucleotides: TGCGCCAGCAGCCCTTCAGGGAGGTCCACTGAAGCTTTCTTT.